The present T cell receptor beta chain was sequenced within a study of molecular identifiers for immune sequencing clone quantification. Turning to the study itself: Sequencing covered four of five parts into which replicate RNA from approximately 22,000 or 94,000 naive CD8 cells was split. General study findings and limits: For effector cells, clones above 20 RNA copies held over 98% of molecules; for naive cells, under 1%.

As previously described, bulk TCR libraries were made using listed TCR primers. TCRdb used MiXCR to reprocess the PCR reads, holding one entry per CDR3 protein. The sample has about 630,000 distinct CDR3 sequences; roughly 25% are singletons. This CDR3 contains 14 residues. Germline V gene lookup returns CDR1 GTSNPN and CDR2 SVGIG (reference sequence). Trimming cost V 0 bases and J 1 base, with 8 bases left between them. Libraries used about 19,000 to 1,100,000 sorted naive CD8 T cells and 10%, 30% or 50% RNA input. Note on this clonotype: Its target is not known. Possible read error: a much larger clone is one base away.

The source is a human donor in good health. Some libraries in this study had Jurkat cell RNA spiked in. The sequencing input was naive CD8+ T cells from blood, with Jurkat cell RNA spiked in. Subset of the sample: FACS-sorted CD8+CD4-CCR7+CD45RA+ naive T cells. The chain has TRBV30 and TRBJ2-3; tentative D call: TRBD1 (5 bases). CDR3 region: CAWSVGAGTDTQYF. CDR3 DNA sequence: TGTGCCTGGAGTGTAGGGGCGGGCACAGATACGCAGTATTTT.